The following is a T cell receptor beta chain sequence with its context. The antigen remains unidentified. Using its own MiXCR run on the 5' RACE reads, TCRdb lists one record per CDR3 protein. The table lists around 200,000 distinct CDR3 sequences, roughly a tenth of them singletons. These data originate in a study of T-cell memory formation after mild COVID-19. On the study more broadly: Largely, the TCR clusters proved donor specific.

Study results and limitations: Later expanders leaned CD4+, whereas day 15 to 85 contracting clones were balanced CD4/CD8.

V lost 3 bases and J 3 bases, leaving 11 bases between the germline ends. This CDR3 has 14 residues. The chain joins TRBV12-3 or TRBV12-4 to TRBJ1-1, with D unclear. This sequence originates from a man between 18 and 35 years old who had mild COVID-19 (a few samples of this study predate the infection). Cell type and time point are not known. Sequencing was carried out using PBMCs or a T cell subset sorted from them (not recorded which). The chain's CDR3 is CASSFQAKHTEAFF. DNA for the CDR3: TGTGCCAGCAGTTTTCAGGCCAAACACACTGAAGCTTTCTTT.